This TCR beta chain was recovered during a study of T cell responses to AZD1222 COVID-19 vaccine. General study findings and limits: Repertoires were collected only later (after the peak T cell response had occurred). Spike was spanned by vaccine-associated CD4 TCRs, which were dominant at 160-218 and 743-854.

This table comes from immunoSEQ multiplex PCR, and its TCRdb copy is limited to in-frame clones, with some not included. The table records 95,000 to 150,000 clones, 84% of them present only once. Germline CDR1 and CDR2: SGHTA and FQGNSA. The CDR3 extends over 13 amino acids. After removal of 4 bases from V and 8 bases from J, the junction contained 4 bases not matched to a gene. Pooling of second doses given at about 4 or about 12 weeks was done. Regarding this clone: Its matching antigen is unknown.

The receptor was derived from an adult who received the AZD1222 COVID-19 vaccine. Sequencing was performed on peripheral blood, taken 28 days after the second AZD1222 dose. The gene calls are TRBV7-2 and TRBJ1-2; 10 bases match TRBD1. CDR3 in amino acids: CASSSGTGVGYTF. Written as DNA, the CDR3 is TGTGCCAGCAGCTCCGGGACAGGGGTCGGCTACACCTTC.